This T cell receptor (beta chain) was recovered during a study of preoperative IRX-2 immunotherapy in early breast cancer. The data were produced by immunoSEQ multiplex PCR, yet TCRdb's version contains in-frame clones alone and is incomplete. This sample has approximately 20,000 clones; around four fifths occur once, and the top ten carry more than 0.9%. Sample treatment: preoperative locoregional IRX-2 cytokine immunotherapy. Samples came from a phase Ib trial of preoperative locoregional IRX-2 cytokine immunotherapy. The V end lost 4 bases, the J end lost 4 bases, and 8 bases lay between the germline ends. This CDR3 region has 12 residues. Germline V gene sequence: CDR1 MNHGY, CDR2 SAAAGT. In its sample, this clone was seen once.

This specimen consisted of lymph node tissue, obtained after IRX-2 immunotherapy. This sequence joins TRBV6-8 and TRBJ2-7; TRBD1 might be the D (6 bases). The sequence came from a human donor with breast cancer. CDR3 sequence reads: CASSWGTYEQYF. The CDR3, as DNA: TGTGCCAGCAGTTGGGGGACATACGAGCAGTACTTC.